Listed below are T cell receptor beta chains from one sample, sequenced in a study of cytomegalovirus exposure and HLA in healthy donors. Data came from immunoSEQ multiplex PCR; TCRdb stores just in-frame clones and leaves some out. The data show about 360,000 clones, with more than 80% seen just once and 0.83% held by the top ten. Sequenced material: PBMCs. The receptors derive from a young woman in good health and CMV-seronegative. Each CDR3 is given with its conserved first and last residue. The order of the fields is V gene, clone size, J gene, D gene, CDR3 length, CDR3 protein, CDR3 DNA. A D gene is named only where the DNA matches it firmly. Rows give clone size only sometimes, using once, few, many, or a class for an expanded clone.

TRBV6-1	-	TRBJ2-1	-	17	CASSERGAFIPYNEQFF	TGTGCCAGCAGTGAAAGGGGTGCCTTCATTCCATACAATGAGCAGTTCTTC
TRBV28	once	TRBJ2-7	TRBD1	17	CASSPVFRGSSLYEQYF	TGTGCCAGCAGTCCCGTTTTCAGGGGGAGCTCCCTCTACGAGCAGTACTTC
TRBV6-5	-	TRBJ2-1	-	16	CASSYSLGAVNNEQFF	TGTGCCAGCAGTTACTCGCTAGGGGCGGTGAACAATGAGCAGTTCTTC
TRBV7-9	-	TRBJ2-7	TRBD1	15	CASSSADRAAREQYF	TGTGCCAGCAGCTCAGCCGACAGGGCGGCGCGAGAGCAGTACTTC
TRBV27	-	TRBJ1-5	-	17	CASSSSAGVGGNQPQHF	TGTGCCAGCAGTTCCTCCGCCGGAGTTGGCGGCAATCAGCCCCAGCATTTT
TRBV6-1	-	TRBJ1-6	-	15	CASSSTWGTRGPLHF	TGTGCCAGCAGTAGTACGTGGGGGACTAGGGGCCCCCTCCACTTT
TRBV2	-	TRBJ1-1	TRBD1	15	CASRETGTANTEAFF	TGTGCCAGCAGAGAGACCGGGACAGCGAACACTGAAGCTTTCTTT
TRBV7-2	-	TRBJ2-7	-	14	CASSLQLAPYEQYF	TGTGCCAGCAGCTTACAGCTAGCGCCATACGAGCAGTACTTC
TRBV5-1	-	TRBJ2-7	TRBD2	15	CASSLRGGSSYEQYF	TGCGCCAGCAGCCTGCGGGGGGGTAGCTCCTACGAGCAGTACTTC
TRBV7-2	-	TRBJ2-3	-	15	CASSLGGPGTDTQYF	TGTGCCAGCAGCTTAGGGGGGCCCGGCACAGATACGCAGTATTTT
TRBV4-1	-	TRBJ2-7	-	12	CASSRGIGEQYF	TGCGCCAGCAGCCGCGGAATAGGCGAGCAGTACTTC
TRBV7-8	-	TRBJ1-3	TRBD1	16	CASSLGRTGERNTIYF	TGTGCCAGCAGCTTGGGAAGGACAGGGGAACGAAACACCATATATTTT
TRBV5-6	-	TRBJ2-7	-	14	CASSPGGRIYEQYF	TGTGCCAGCAGCCCCGGGGGGCGTATCTACGAGCAGTACTTC
TRBV28	-	TRBJ2-5	-	14	CASSWRGRRETQYF	TGTGCCAGCAGTTGGAGGGGCAGAAGGGAGACCCAGTACTTC
TRBV11-2	-	TRBJ1-3	TRBD1	15	CASSKVTGQGNTIYF	TGTGCCAGCAGCAAAGTGACAGGGCAGGGAAACACCATATATTTT
TRBV27	-	TRBJ2-1	TRBD2	16	CASSAMRGDGYNEQFF	TGTGCCAGCAGTGCCATGCGGGGGGATGGCTACAATGAGCAGTTCTTC